This T cell receptor (beta chain) appears in the sequencing data of a study of monozygotic twins with cystic fibrosis. Assay: immunoSEQ multiplex PCR; the TCRdb copy retains only in-frame clones and omits some. The sample shows just under 20,000 clones, about 90% of them seen only once. Trimming stripped 7 bases from V and 8 bases from J, with 5 bases between. There are 10 residues in the CDR3. Germline CDR1 MNHEY, CDR2 SVGAGI. Material for sequencing was blood. This sequence joins TRBV6-5 and TRBJ1-4; a weak D match, TRBD1 (5 bases). The receptor was isolated from a girl aged 2 to 9 with cystic fibrosis. The CDR3, as DNA: TGTGCCAGCAAGGGGGAAAAACTGTTTTTT. Residues: CASKGEKLFF.